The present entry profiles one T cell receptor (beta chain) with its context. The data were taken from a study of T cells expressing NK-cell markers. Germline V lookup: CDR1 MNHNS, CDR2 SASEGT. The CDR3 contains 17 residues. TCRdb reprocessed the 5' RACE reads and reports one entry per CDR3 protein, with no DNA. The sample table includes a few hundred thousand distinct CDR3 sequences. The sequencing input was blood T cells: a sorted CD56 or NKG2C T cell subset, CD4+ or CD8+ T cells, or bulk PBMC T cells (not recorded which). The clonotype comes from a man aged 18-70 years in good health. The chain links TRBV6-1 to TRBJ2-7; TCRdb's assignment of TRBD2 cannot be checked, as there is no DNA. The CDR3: CASNPRAGSGVSYEQYF.